The text below deals with one TCR beta chain. The antigen is undetermined. The source of the sample is a study of tumor and adjacent non-tumor tissue in lung cancer. In the study overall: There were 11 to 13 adenocarcinoma, a couple of squamous cell carcinoma and 1 small cell lung cancer cases. Samples averaged about 4.2 million productive TCRbeta reads each. Whole-study findings and limits: In normal lung, the top 100 clones were significantly more dominant than in tumor. Tumor TCR diversity, when higher, was linked to shorter survival.

The template was RNA from unsorted bulk tissue. Three rounds of nested PCR, following a modified ARM-PCR protocol, produced the TCRbeta library. TCRdb reanalysed the multiplex PCR reads using MiXCR and keeps one entry per CDR3 protein. The data show 200,000 or so distinct CDR3 sequences, less than 80% seen once. Germline trimming cut 8 bases from V and 9 bases from J; bases unmatched to any gene: 12. Germline V gives CDR1 MNHEY, CDR2 SVGAGI. The CDR3 is 15 residues long. Source material: lung tumor tissue. The rearrangement joins TRBV6-5 to TRBJ2-1, with 11 nucleotides matching TRBD2. The TCR comes from a man between 60 and 70 years old with non-small cell lung cancer. This chain's CDR3 is CASCPSGTSGGEQFF. CDR3 nucleotides: TGTGCCAGCTGCCCCTCCGGCACTAGCGGGGGTGAGCAGTTCTTC.